The clone carrying this T cell receptor (beta chain) was observed at least ten times. What it recognizes is unknown. Individual cDNA molecules (in the library) carried attached unique molecular identifiers. MiXCR, run by TCRdb on the RACE reads, gives a single entry per CDR3 protein. In the table there are fewer than 300,000 distinct CDR3 sequences, about 9% of which are singletons. This sample was taken from a study of human T cells and chemical hapten exposure. Study details: How much TCR each sample yielded varied, mostly because pooled library volumes differed slightly. Findings and limits, study-wide: Significantly more large CDR3 similarity clusters arose among expanded TCRs than among controls.

CDR3 length equals 14 residues. Germline CDR1 is MNHEY and CDR2 is SMNVEV (reference sequence). V lost 5 bases and J 12 bases, leaving 20 bases between the germline ends. Noted time point: pre-sensitization, week 0. Stated treatment: therapeutic diphenylcyclopropenone sensitization with weekly scalp DPC. Sample donors consisted of patients with alopecia, aged 18 to 70 years, who were suitable for DPC. The sequencing used whole blood, collected in connection with sensitization to the hapten diphenylcyclopropenone (DPC). The TCR sequence derives from a woman between 40 and 50 years old with alopecia areata. Some clones in this sample may be carry-over from other donors' samples. This chain uses TRBV27 with TRBJ2-1, with D perhaps assigned TRBD1 or TRBD2 (5 bases each). CDR3 amino acids: CASSPLGPGTVQFF. The CDR3 nucleotides are TGTGCCAGCAGTCCCCTGGGACCGGGTACGGTGCAGTTCTTC.